This T cell receptor (beta chain) was captured in a study of shared T cell receptors in the human thymus. Clones were read by immunoSEQ multiplex PCR, and TCRdb kept only the in-frame ones, dropping some. The table lists under 850,000 clones, 70% to 90% of them singletons. Germline lookup yields CDR1 ENHRY and CDR2 SYGVKD. V was cut by 7 bases and J by 2 bases, with 15 bases left in between. The CDR3 loop spans 16 amino acids. This clone was seen a handful of times. This same sample was also taken into another study, of human thymus T cells. From that report: Thymus was obtained from resections taken during corrective heart surgery. Gene usage for V and J segments appeared biased in thymic and blood repertoires.

The rearrangement joins TRBV10-3 to TRBJ2-6; the D gene is possibly TRBD1 (5 bases). Sequencing was carried out using thymocytes. The source is a boy younger than two with a congenital heart defect. The DNA for the CDR3 is TGTGCCATCAAGGGGCTTGGAGAACCTGGGGCCAACGTCCTGACTTTC. Protein product: CAIKGLGEPGANVLTF.